The 23 T cell receptor beta chains given below trace back to one sample, sequenced in a study of control samples from healthy donors and cancer patients. The table came from immunoSEQ multiplex PCR; TCRdb's copy has only in-frame clones and leaves some out. Here the sample spans around 150,000 clones, around nine tenths being singletons. Input material: blood. All receptors derive from a young man in good health.

The gene calls are TRBV6-5 and TRBJ1-5, with TRBD1 as a possible D gene (5 bases). Between the trimmed V and J ends, which lost 6 bases and 1 base, there was a span of 13 bases. The CDR3 is 15 residues long. Per germline, CDR1 MNHEY and CDR2 SVGAGI. The DNA for the CDR3 is TGTGCCAGCAGCGTGGGGGGGATGAGCAATCAGCCCCAGCATTTT. Its translation: CASSVGGMSNQPQHF.

The V call is TRBV6-2 or TRBV6-3, the J call TRBJ2-6, with D possibly matching TRBD2 (5 bases). Germline loops: CDR1 MNHEY, CDR2 SVGEGT. This CDR3 contains 17 residues. V lost 4 bases to trimming and J lost 0 bases, with 13 bases between them. CDR3 in DNA: TGTGCCAGCAGTTCCGGAGGTCGGACCTCTGGGGCCAACGTCCTGACTTTC. This translates into CASSSGGRTSGANVLTF.

This clone came up once. This chain uses TRBV12-3 or TRBV12-4 with TRBJ1-1, with TRBD1 identical over 7 bases. The V and J ends lost 5 bases and 7 bases, in that order; junction bases with no gene match: 7. The CDR3 loop spans 13 amino acids. CDR3 loop: CASSLRGGFEAFF. In DNA, the CDR3 is TGTGCCAGCAGTCTCAGGGGGGGATTTGAAGCTTTCTTT.

The sample holds one count of this clone. This chain connects TRBV7-9 to TRBJ2-7; a possible D gene is TRBD1 (5 bases). Germline V gene lookup returns CDR1 SEHNR and CDR2 FQNEAQ (reference sequence). Trimming pared 0 bases from V and 3 bases from J, leaving 21 bases between. The CDR3 has 18 amino acids. CDR3 loop: CASSLALGPWRTVYEQYF. The CDR3 DNA is TGTGCCAGCAGCTTAGCCTTGGGGCCTTGGCGGACCGTCTACGAGCAGTACTTC.

The chain combines TRBV7-2 with TRBJ1-2; 7 bases fit TRBD1. Germline CDR1 reads SGHTA; CDR2 reads FQGNSA. This CDR3 has 13 residues. Trimming took 3 bases from V and 6 from J; bases not matched to a gene: 4. In DNA, the CDR3 is TGTGCCAGCAGCTTCGTTCAGGGGGATGGCTACACCTTC. Amino acids: CASSFVQGDGYTF.

Concerning this clone itself: At one end the junction does not follow the germline gene, possibly because of a read error. The genes are TRBV2 and TRBJ1-4, with no clear D. The CDR3 length is 12 residues. CDR1 is SNHLY, CDR2 FYNNEI, per germline. The CDR3 nucleotides read TGTGCCAGCAGTGAATGGTTGATAGAGGGCCGTTTT. Its translation: CASSEWLIEGRF.

The chain has TRBV19 and TRBJ1-5, with D unresolved. Germline assignment: CDR1 LNHDA and CDR2 SQIVND (reference sequence). The V gene lost 8 bases and the J gene lost 9 bases, with 20 bases spanning the gap. The CDR3 is 14 amino acids. The CDR3 loop is CASWSESRVGPQHF. The CDR3, as DNA: TGTGCCAGTTGGAGTGAGTCTCGAGTAGGGCCCCAGCATTTT.

The chain couples TRBV27 to TRBJ2-1; 9 bases fit TRBD2. The CDR3 loop spans 16 amino acids. V lost 7 bases, J lost 0 bases, and 7 bases stayed unmatched. Germline assignment: CDR1 MNHEY and CDR2 SMNVEV (reference sequence). CDR3 residues: CASMGGGGGSYNEQFF. The DNA of the CDR3 is TGTGCCAGCATGGGCGGCGGGGGGGGCTCCTACAATGAGCAGTTCTTC.

This sequence joins TRBV5-4 and TRBJ1-6, with D possibly matching TRBD1 (6 bases). CDR3 size: 14 residues. Germline V gene sequence: CDR1 SGHNT, CDR2 YYREEE (reference sequence). V lost 0 bases and J 13 bases, leaving 14 bases between the germline ends. The CDR3 sequence is CASSLEQGGIPLHF. The CDR3, as DNA: TGTGCCAGCAGCTTGGAACAGGGAGGGATCCCCCTCCACTTT. Filled out from reference TRBV5-4 and TRBJ1-6, the complete variable domain reads ETGVTQSPTHLIKTRGQQVTLRCSSQSGHNTVSWYQQALGQGPQFIFQYYREEENGRGNFPPRFSGLQFPNYSSELNVNALELDDSALYLCASSLEQGGIPLHFGNGTRLTVT.

The chain recombines TRBV20-1 with TRBJ2-5; D call uncertain. The V end lost 3 bases, the J end lost 7 bases, and 21 bases lay between the germline ends. CDR3 length: 15 residues. Germline CDR1 is DFQATT and CDR2 is SNEGSKA (reference sequence). The CDR3 loop is CSASKGEASLGTQYF. In nucleotides, the CDR3 is TGCAGTGCTAGTAAGGGTGAAGCAAGCTTGGGGACCCAGTACTTC.

The rearrangement uses TRBV10-3 and TRBJ2-2; no definite D call. The CDR3 is made up of 15 amino acids. CDR1 is ENHRY, CDR2 SYGVKD, per germline. The V end was cut by 3 bases, the J end by 0 bases, with 8 bases between. CDR3: CAISENGPNTGELFF. DNA of the CDR3: TGTGCCATCAGTGAAAACGGACCGAACACCGGGGAGCTGTTTTTT.

This chain links TRBV13 with TRBJ2-7; 14 bases are a match to TRBD2. The germline CDR1 and CDR2 sequences are PRHDT and FYEKMQ (reference sequence). The CDR3 is 16 residues long. The V and J ends lost 5 bases and 3 bases, in that order; junction bases with no gene match: 6. This CDR3 is CASSEGTSGSFYEQYF. The CDR3 region has the DNA TGTGCCAGCAGCGAGGGGACTAGCGGGAGTTTCTACGAGCAGTACTTC.

J is TRBJ1-2 and V is TRBV30; D gene ambiguous. V was pared by 3 bases and J by 0 bases, with 11 bases between. The V gene's germline CDR1 is GTSNPN and CDR2 SVGIG (reference sequence). The CDR3 has 14 amino acids. The CDR3 DNA is TGTGCCTGGAGGGGCGCGACCTCTAACTATGGCTACACCTTC. It specifies CAWRGATSNYGYTF.

V usage is TRBV29-1 and J usage is TRBJ2-7, with 7 bases lining up with TRBD2. Looked up from germline, CDR1 is SQVTM and CDR2 is ANQGSEA. Trimming removed 4 bases from V and 0 bases from J; junction bases left unmatched: 6. The CDR3 is 14 residues long. The CDR3: CSVVGGGSSYEQYF. DNA of the CDR3: TGCAGCGTTGTGGGGGGAGGGAGCTCCTACGAGCAGTACTTC.

Only one count was recorded for this clone. V gene TRBV7-2 combines with J gene TRBJ2-1, with TRBD2 as a possible D gene (7 bases). Germline CDR1 reads SGHTA; CDR2 reads FQGNSA. This CDR3 has 16 amino acids. Trimming pared 3 bases from V and 4 bases from J, leaving 16 bases between. The DNA for the CDR3 is TGTGCCAGCAGCTTGGACGGGGGGCGCGTTTACAATGAGCAGTTCTTC. This encodes CASSLDGGRVYNEQFF.

The genes are TRBV7-9 and TRBJ2-3, with a possible D match to TRBD2 (7 bases). Trimming removed 5 bases from V and 3 bases from J, with 12 bases in between. This CDR3 comprises 14 residues. Looked up from germline, CDR1 is SEHNR and CDR2 is FQNEAQ (reference sequence). The CDR3 here is CASSARGATDTQYF. CDR3 nucleotide sequence: TGTGCCAGCAGCGCACGGGGGGCGACAGATACGCAGTATTTT. The full variable domain, its missing parts supplied by reference TRBV7-9 and TRBJ2-3, is DTGVSQNPRHKITKRGQNVTFRCDPISEHNRLYWYRQTLGQGPEFLTYFQNEAQLEKSRLLSDRFSAERPKGSFSTLEIQRTEQGDSAMYLCASSARGATDTQYFGPGTRLTVL.

V gene TRBV19 combines with J gene TRBJ1-5; D might be TRBD1 (5 bases). The V gene's germline CDR1 is LNHDA and CDR2 SQIVND (reference sequence). V lost 4 bases and J 5 bases, leaving 9 bases between the germline ends. The CDR3 runs 13 residues. CDR3 nucleotide sequence: TGTGCCAGTAGTACCCAGGGTTATCAGCCCCAGCATTTT. Translated, it gives CASSTQGYQPQHF.

The V gene is TRBV28, the J gene TRBJ1-6; TRBD1 matches 10 bases. Germline V gives CDR1 MDHEN, CDR2 SYDVKM. This CDR3 spans 17 amino acids. J gave up 7 bases and V 4 bases, and 10 bases lay outside the gene matches. CDR3 sequence: CASSSPGQGQGNSPLHF. CDR3 bases: TGTGCCAGCAGTTCCCCCGGCCAGGGACAGGGGAATTCACCCCTCCACTTT.

The V and J genes are TRBV18 and TRBJ1-2, with D unresolved. Germline V gene data show CDR1 as KGHSH and CDR2 as LQKENI. The V end was cut by 3 bases, the J end by 6 bases, with 11 bases between. This CDR3 has 13 residues. The CDR3, as DNA: TGTGCCAGCTCACCGAGGAGGGATGATGGCTACACCTTC. It translates to CASSPRRDDGYTF.

The J gene is TRBJ1-1, the V gene TRBV10-3, with D possibly matching TRBD1 (5 bases). Germline V gene lookup returns CDR1 ENHRY and CDR2 SYGVKD. Trimming removed 8 bases at V and 0 bases at J, with 16 bases between. This CDR3 is 15 amino acids long. The CDR3 is CAIGGTSGVNTEAFF. The CDR3 DNA sequence: TGTGCCATCGGGGGGACCTCGGGGGTGAACACTGAAGCTTTCTTT.

The chain carries TRBV23-1 and TRBJ1-5; 8 bases match TRBD1. TRBV23-1 is placed among ORFs of uncertain function. V lost 0 bases to trimming and J lost 0 bases; unmatched junction nucleotides: 7. CDR3 length equals 18 residues. CDR3 residues: CASSQSATGDRSNQPQHF. The CDR3 nucleotides are TGCGCCAGCAGTCAATCCGCGACAGGGGACCGTAGCAATCAGCCCCAGCATTTT.

The chain has TRBV28 and TRBJ2-4; possibly TRBD1 or TRBD2 for D (6 bases each). V was clipped by 9 bases and J by 3 bases, with 24 bases between them. The germline V gene encodes CDR1 MDHEN and CDR2 SYDVKM. The CDR3 runs to 17 residues. The CDR3 DNA follows: TGTGCCAGTAACTTTAATCCTAGCGAGGGGGGCAAAAACATTCAGTACTTC. Its protein is CASNFNPSEGGKNIQYF.

The rearrangement joins TRBV6-5 to TRBJ2-1; no clear D gene. The germline gives CDR1 MNHEY, CDR2 SVGAGI. The V and J ends lost 0 bases and 7 bases respectively, with 10 bases between them. This CDR3 has 14 amino acids. CDR3 DNA: TGTGCCAGCAGTTACTCTCACTTCATAAATGAGCAGTTCTTC. This encodes CASSYSHFINEQFF.